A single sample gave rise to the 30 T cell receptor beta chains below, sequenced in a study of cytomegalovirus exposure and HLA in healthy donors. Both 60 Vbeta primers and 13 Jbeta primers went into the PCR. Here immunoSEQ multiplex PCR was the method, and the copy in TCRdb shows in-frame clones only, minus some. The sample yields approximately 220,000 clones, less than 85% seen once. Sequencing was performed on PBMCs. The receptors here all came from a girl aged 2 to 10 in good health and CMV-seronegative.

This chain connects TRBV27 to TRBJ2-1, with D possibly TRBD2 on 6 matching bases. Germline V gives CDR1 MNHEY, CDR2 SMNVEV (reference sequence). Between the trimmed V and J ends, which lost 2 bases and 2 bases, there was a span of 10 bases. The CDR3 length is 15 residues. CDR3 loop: CASSLISGAYNEQFF. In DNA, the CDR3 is TGTGCCAGCAGTTTAATCTCGGGGGCCTACAATGAGCAGTTCTTC.

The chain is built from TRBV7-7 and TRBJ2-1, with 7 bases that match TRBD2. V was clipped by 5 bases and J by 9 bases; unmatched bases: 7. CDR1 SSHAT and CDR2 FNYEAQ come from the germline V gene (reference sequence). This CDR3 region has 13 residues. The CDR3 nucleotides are TGTGCCAGCAGCCGCGGACTAGTAGGTGAGCAGTTCTTC. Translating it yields CASSRGLVGEQFF.

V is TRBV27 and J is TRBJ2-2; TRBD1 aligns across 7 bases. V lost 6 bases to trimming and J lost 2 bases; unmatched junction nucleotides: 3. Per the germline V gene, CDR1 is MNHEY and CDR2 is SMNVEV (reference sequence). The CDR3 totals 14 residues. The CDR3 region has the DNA TGTGCCAGCAGATGGGACAGCAACACCGGGGAGCTGTTTTTT. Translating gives CASRWDSNTGELFF.

CDR3 DNA sequence: TGTGCCAGCAGTAGGTTAGCGGGCCACGAGCAGTACTTC. This gives the protein CASSRLAGHEQYF. This chain joins TRBV27 and TRBJ2-7; 7 bases agree with TRBD2. This CDR3 is built from 13 residues. Trimming took 5 bases from V and 5 from J; bases not matched to a gene: 6. Germline CDR1 is MNHEY and CDR2 is SMNVEV (reference sequence).

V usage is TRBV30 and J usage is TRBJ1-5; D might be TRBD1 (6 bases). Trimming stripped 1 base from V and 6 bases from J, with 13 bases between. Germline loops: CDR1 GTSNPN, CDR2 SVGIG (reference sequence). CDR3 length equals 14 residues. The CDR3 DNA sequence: TGTGCCTGGAGTGGCCTGGGGGCTGGTCAGCCCCAGCATTTT. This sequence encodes CAWSGLGAGQPQHF.

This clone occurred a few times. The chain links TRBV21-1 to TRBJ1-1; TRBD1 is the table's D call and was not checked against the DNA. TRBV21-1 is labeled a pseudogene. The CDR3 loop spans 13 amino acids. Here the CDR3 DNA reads TGTGCCAGCAGCAAAACAGGGGACACTGAAGCTTTCTTT. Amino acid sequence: CASSKTGDTEAFF.

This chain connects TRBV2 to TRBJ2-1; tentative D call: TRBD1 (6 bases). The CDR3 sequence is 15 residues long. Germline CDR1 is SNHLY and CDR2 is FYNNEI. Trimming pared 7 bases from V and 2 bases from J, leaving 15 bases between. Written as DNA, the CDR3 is TGTGCCAGCAACCCACAGGGTTTAACCTACAATGAGCAGTTCTTC. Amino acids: CASNPQGLTYNEQFF.

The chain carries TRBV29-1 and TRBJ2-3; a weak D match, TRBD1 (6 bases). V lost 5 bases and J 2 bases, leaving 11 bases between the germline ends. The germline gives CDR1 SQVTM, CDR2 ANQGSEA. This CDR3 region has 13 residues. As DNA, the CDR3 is TGCAGCGTTCGCGGACAGTTCACAGATACGCAGTATTTT. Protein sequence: CSVRGQFTDTQYF.

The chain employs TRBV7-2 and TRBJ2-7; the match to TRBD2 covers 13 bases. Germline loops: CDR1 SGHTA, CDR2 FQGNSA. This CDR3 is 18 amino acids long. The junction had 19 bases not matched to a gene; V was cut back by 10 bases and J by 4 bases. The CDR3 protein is CATTAPGTSGISLYEQYF. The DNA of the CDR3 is TGTGCCACGACCGCCCCGGGGACTAGCGGGATCAGTTTGTACGAGCAGTACTTC.

This CDR3 reads CASKPSGQGINEQFF. The CDR3 DNA follows: TGTGCCAGCAAACCGTCGGGACAGGGAATCAATGAGCAGTTCTTC. The chain uses TRBV27 and TRBJ2-1, with 9 bases fitting TRBD1. CDR3 size: 15 residues. CDR1 MNHEY and CDR2 SMNVEV come from the germline V gene (reference sequence). V trimming: 7 bases; J trimming: 6 bases; junction bases outside the gene matches: 10.

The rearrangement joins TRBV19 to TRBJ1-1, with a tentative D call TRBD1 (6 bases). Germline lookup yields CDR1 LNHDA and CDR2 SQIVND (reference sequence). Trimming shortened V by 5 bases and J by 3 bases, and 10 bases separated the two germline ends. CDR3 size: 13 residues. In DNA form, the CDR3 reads TGTGCCAGTAGTTATAACAGGGACACTGAAGCTTTCTTT. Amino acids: CASSYNRDTEAFF.

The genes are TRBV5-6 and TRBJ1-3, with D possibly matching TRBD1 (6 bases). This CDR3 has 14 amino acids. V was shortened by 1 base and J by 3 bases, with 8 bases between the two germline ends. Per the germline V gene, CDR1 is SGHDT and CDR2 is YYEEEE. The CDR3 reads CASSLTGFGNTIYF. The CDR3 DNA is TGTGCCAGCAGCTTGACAGGGTTTGGAAACACCATATATTTT.

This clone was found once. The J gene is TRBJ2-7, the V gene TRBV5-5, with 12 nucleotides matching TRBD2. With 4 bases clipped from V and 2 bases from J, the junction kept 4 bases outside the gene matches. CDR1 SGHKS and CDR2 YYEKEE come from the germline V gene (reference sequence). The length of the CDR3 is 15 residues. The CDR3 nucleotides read TGTGCCAGCAGCGGCGGACTAGCGGGGACCTACGAGCAGTACTTC. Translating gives CASSGGLAGTYEQYF.

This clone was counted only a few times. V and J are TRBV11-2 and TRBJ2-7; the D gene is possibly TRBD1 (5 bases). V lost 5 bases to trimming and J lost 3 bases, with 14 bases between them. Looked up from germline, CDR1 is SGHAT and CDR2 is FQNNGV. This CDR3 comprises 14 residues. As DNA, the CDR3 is TGTGCCAGCAGCATACTGACAGAGATCTACGAGCAGTACTTC. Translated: CASSILTEIYEQYF.

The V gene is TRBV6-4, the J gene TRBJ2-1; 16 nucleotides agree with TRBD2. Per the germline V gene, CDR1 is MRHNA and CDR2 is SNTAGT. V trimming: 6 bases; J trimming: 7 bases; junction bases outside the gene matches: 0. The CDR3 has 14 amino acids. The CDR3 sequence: CASRGLAGGNEQFF. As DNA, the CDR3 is TGTGCCAGCAGGGGACTAGCGGGAGGGAATGAGCAGTTCTTC.

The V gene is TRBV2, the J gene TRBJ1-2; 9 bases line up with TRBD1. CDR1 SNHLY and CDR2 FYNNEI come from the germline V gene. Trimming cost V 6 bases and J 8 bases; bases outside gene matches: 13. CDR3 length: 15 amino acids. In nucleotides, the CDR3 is TGTGCCAGCAGCCGCCGGCAGGACAGGGGTGAGGGCTACACCTTC. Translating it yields CASSRRQDRGEGYTF. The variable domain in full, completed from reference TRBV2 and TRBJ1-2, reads EPEVTQTPSHQVTQMGQEVILRCVPISNHLYFYWYRQILGQKVEFLVSFYNNEISEKSEIFDDQFSVERPDGSNFTLKIRSTKLEDSAMYFCASSRRQDRGEGYTFGSGTRLTVV.

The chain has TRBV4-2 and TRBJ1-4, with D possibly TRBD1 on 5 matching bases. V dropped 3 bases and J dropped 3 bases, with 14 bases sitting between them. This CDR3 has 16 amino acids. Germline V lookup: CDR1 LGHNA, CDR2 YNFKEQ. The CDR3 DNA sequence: TGTGCCAGCAGCCACCTCGACAGAGGAGCTAATGAAAAACTGTTTTTT. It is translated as CASSHLDRGANEKLFF.

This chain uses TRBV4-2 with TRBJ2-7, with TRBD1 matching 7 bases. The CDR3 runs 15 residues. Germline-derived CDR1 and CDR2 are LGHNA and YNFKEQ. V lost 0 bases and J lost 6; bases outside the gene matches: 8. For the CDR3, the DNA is TGTGCCAGCAGCCAAGATCTGACAGGGTCTCGCGAGCAGTACTTC. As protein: CASSQDLTGSREQYF.

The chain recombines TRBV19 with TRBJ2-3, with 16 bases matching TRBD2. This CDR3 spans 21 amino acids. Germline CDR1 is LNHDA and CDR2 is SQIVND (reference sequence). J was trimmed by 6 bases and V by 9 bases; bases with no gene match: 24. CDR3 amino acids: CARHSPGQGTSGRARGDTQYF. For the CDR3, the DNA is TGTGCCAGACACTCCCCGGGACAGGGGACTAGCGGGAGGGCCCGTGGTGATACGCAGTATTTT.

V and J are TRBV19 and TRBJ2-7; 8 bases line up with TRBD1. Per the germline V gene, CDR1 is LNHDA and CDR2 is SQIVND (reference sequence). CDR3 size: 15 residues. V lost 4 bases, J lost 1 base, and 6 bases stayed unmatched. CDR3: CASSTFGTGSYEQYF. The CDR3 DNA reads TGTGCCAGTAGTACGTTCGGGACAGGTTCCTACGAGCAGTACTTC.

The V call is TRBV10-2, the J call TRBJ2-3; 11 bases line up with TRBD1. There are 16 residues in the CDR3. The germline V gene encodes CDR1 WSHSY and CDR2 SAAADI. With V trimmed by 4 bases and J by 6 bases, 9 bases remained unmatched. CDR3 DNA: TGCGCCAGCAGTGGGGGGGGACAGGGGGTGTTGGATACGCAGTATTTT. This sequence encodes CASSGGGQGVLDTQYF.

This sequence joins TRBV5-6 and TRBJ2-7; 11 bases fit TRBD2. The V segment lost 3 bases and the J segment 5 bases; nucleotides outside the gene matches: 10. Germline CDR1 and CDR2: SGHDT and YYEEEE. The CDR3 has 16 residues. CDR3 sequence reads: CASSSILAGESNEQYF. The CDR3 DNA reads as TGTGCCAGCAGCTCTATACTAGCGGGAGAATCCAACGAGCAGTACTTC.

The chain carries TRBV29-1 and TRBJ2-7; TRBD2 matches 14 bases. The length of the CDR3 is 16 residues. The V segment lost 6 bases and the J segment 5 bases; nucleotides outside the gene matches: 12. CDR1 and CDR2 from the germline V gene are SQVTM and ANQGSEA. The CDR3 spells CSVLGLAGAAPDEQYF. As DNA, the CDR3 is TGCAGCGTGCTGGGACTAGCGGGGGCCGCTCCCGACGAGCAGTACTTC.

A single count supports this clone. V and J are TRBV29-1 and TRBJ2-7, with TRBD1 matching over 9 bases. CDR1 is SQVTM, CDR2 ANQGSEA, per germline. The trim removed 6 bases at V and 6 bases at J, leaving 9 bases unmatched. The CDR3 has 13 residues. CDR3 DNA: TGCAGCGTGACGGGACAGGGCATCTCCGAGCAGTACTTC. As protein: CSVTGQGISEQYF.

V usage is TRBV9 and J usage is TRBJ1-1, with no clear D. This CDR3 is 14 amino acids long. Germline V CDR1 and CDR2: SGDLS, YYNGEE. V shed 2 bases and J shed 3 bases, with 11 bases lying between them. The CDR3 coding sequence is TGTGCCAGCAGCGTGTCCTTTCGGGACACTGAAGCTTTCTTT. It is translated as CASSVSFRDTEAFF.

CDR3 in DNA: TGTGCCAGCAGCCCCACAGGTCTGGGCACTGAAGCTTTCTTT. Its translation is CASSPTGLGTEAFF. This sequence joins TRBV5-6 and TRBJ1-1; D possibly corresponds to TRBD1 (5 bases). Trimming left V 4 bases short and J 4 bases short, with 14 bases between. CDR1 and CDR2 from the germline V gene are SGHDT and YYEEEE. CDR3 length: 14 amino acids.

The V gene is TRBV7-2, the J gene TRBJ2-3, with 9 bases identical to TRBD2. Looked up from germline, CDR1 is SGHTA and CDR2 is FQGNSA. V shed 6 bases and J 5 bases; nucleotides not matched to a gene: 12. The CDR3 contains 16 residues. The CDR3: CASSSGLAGRGDTQYF. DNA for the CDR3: TGTGCCAGCAGTTCCGGGCTAGCGGGGAGGGGAGATACGCAGTATTTT.

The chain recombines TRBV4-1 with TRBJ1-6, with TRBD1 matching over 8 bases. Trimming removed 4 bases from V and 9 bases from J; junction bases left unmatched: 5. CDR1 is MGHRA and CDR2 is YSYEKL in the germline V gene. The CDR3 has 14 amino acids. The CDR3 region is CASSRGQGRSPLHF. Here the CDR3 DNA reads TGCGCCAGCAGCCGAGGACAGGGTCGTTCACCCCTCCACTTT.

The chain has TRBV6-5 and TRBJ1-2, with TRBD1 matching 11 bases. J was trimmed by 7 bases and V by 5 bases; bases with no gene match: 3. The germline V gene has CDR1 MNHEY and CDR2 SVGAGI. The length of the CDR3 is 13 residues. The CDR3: CASSTGTGGGYTF. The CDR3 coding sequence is TGTGCCAGCAGTACCGGGACAGGGGGTGGCTACACCTTC.

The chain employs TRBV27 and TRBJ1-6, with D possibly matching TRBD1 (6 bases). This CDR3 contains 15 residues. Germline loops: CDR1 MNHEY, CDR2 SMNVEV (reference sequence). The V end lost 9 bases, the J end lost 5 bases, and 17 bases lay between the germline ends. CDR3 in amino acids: CASAYREGNNSPLHF. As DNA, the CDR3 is TGTGCCAGTGCCTACAGGGAGGGGAATAATTCACCCCTCCACTTT.